This TCR beta chain derives from a study of blood T cells in healthy people across ages. This clonotype was seen a single time. Its antigen is still unknown. CDR1 DFQATT and CDR2 SNEGSKA come from the germline V gene (reference sequence). Trimming pared 0 bases from V and 5 bases from J, leaving 20 bases between. The CDR3 extends over 17 amino acids. A second about 6 to 12 cycle PCR used barcoded and J-beta primers. TCRdb reanalysed the 5' RACE reads using MiXCR and keeps one entry per CDR3 protein. The sample includes 980,000 or so distinct CDR3 sequences, around 46% of them seen just once. Study-wide points: TCR beta diversity per million T cells fell roughly linearly with age.

The TCR comes from a man aged 30-40 years in good health. The sequenced sample consisted of blood. This chain joins TRBV20-1 and TRBJ2-1, with D possibly matching TRBD1 (7 bases). CDR3 sequence reads: CSARDSRAGGSNNEQFF. CDR3 nucleotide sequence: TGCAGTGCTAGAGATTCCAGGGCAGGGGGGTCTAACAATGAGCAGTTCTTC.